The 20 T cell receptor beta chains below come from one sample, sequenced in a study of T cell clonotyping in hematopoietic cell transplantation. Here immunoSEQ multiplex PCR was the method, and the copy in TCRdb shows in-frame clones only, minus some. The sample carries about 36,000 clones, 85% to 95% recorded once. The time point is: recipient sample about 28 days before transplant, after cytoreduction. The sequenced sample was peripheral blood mononuclear cells, obtained before stem cell transplant. The receptors derive from a man aged 40-49 years with chronic myeloid leukemia. Some clones in this sample may be carry-over from other donors' samples.

V gene TRBV4-3 combines with J gene TRBJ1-6; a weak D match, TRBD1 (5 bases). This CDR3 comprises 15 residues. Germline V gene data show CDR1 as LGHNA and CDR2 as YSLEER. V was trimmed by 4 bases and J by 0 bases, leaving 7 bases between them. The CDR3 reads CASSLQASYNSPLHF. The CDR3 DNA is TGCGCCAGCAGCCTACAGGCCTCCTATAATTCACCCCTCCACTTT.

This chain joins TRBV29-1 and TRBJ2-7; 12 bases map to TRBD2. Germline V gives CDR1 SQVTM, CDR2 ANQGSEA. The J segment lost 5 bases and the V segment lost 3 bases, leaving 2 bases of the junction unmatched. This CDR3 has 13 amino acids. CDR3 in DNA: TGCAGCGTTGAGCGGACTAGCGGGGACGAGCAGTACTTC. This sequence encodes CSVERTSGDEQYF.

The chain has TRBV10-3 and TRBJ1-4; D is uncertain. The germline V and J ends were trimmed by 3 bases and 8 bases, with 4 bases remaining between them. Germline V lookup: CDR1 ENHRY, CDR2 SYGVKD. The CDR3 consists of 11 residues. The CDR3 DNA sequence: TGTGCCATCAGTGATTCGGAAAAACTGTTTTTT. Residues: CAISDSEKLFF.

The CDR3 sequence is CASSERGKEGGYTF. CDR3 sequence (DNA): TGTGCCAGCAGTGAAAGAGGGAAGGAAGGTGGCTACACCTTC. The gene calls are TRBV6-1 and TRBJ1-2; D unresolved. Germline V CDR1 and CDR2: MNHNS, SASEGT. V was cut by 2 bases and J by 7 bases, with 14 bases left in between. This CDR3 has 14 amino acids.

The rearrangement joins TRBV5-1 to TRBJ1-3; no definite D call. The V end was cut by 4 bases, the J end by 0 bases, with 8 bases between. Germline V gene data show CDR1 as SGHRS and CDR2 as YFSETQ. The CDR3 has 14 residues. CDR3 protein: CASSPNLSGNTIYF. For the CDR3, the DNA is TGCGCCAGCAGCCCTAACCTCTCTGGAAACACCATATATTTT.

The chain joins TRBV6-1 to TRBJ1-4, with D perhaps TRBD1 (5 bases). Germline V gene sequence: CDR1 MNHNS, CDR2 SASEGT. V was cut by 9 bases and J by 6 bases, with 17 bases left in between. There are 14 residues in the CDR3. The CDR3 region is CASVPRGVDEKLFF. The CDR3 DNA reads TGTGCCAGTGTACCTAGGGGTGTGGATGAAAAACTGTTTTTT.

The CDR3 bases are TGTGCCATCAGTGACCCGGGACAGAAAAACTACGAGCAGTACTTC. Residues: CAISDPGQKNYEQYF. V is TRBV10-3 and J is TRBJ2-7, with 7 bases aligning to TRBD1. Germline assignment: CDR1 ENHRY and CDR2 SYGVKD. CDR3 size: 15 residues. J gave up 3 bases and V 3 bases, and 8 bases lay outside the gene matches.

V usage is TRBV9 and J usage is TRBJ1-4; 7 positions match TRBD1. V shed 3 bases, J shed 5 bases, and the junction held 7 bases outside the gene matches. CDR1 is SGDLS, CDR2 YYNGEE, per germline. The CDR3 has 15 amino acids. CDR3 amino acids: CASSASGQRNEKLFF. Here the CDR3 DNA reads TGTGCCAGCAGCGCCTCGGGACAGAGAAATGAAAAACTGTTTTTT.

The chain links TRBV19 to TRBJ2-3; D gene ambiguous. Trimming pared 2 bases from V and 4 bases from J, leaving 13 bases between. Looked up from germline, CDR1 is LNHDA and CDR2 is SQIVND (reference sequence). CDR3 length: 15 amino acids. CDR3 sequence: CASSIQARPSDTQYF. CDR3 DNA: TGTGCCAGTAGTATACAGGCCCGCCCCTCAGATACGCAGTATTTT. The full variable domain, with the rest looked up from reference TRBV19 and TRBJ2-3, is DGGITQSPKYLFRKEGQNVTLSCEQNLNHDAMYWYRQDPGQGLRLIYYSQIVNDFQKGDIAEGYSVSREKKESFPLTVTSAQKNPTAFYLCASSIQARPSDTQYFGPGTRLTVL.

V gene TRBV15 combines with J gene TRBJ1-2, with a weak D call TRBD1 (5 bases). Per germline, CDR1 LNHNV and CDR2 YYDKDF (reference sequence). The V end lost 4 bases, the J end lost 7 bases, and 19 bases lay between the germline ends. The CDR3 extends over 15 amino acids. This CDR3 is CATSTSRRGEGGYTF. DNA for the CDR3: TGTGCCACCAGCACTTCTAGGCGGGGGGAAGGTGGCTACACCTTC.

The chain employs TRBV5-8 and TRBJ2-2, with unresolved D. The CDR3 is 16 residues long. Trimming pared 4 bases from V and 0 bases from J, leaving 13 bases between. Germline CDR1 is SGHTS and CDR2 is YDEGEE. CDR3 in amino acids: CASSPRVAANTGELFF. In DNA form, the CDR3 reads TGTGCCAGCAGCCCTCGGGTGGCAGCGAACACCGGGGAGCTGTTTTTT.

The V gene is TRBV28, the J gene TRBJ2-7, with D maybe TRBD2 (7 bases). Germline CDR1 MDHEN, CDR2 SYDVKM. V was trimmed by 5 bases and J by 6 bases, leaving 17 bases between them. CDR3 size: 14 residues. CDR3 residues: CASSIDAGAVEQYF. CDR3 bases: TGTGCCAGCAGTATCGATGCGGGGGCGGTCGAGCAGTACTTC.

This chain links TRBV10-3 with TRBJ1-1, with D uncertain. V was clipped by 10 bases and J by 1 base, with 10 bases between them. CDR1 and CDR2 from the germline V gene are ENHRY and SYGVKD. The CDR3 extends over 12 amino acids. CDR3 sequence: CATSRENTEAFF. In DNA form, the CDR3 reads TGTGCCACCAGCCGGGAGAACACTGAAGCTTTCTTT.

J is TRBJ2-2 and V is TRBV7-2, with 10 bases matching TRBD2. Germline V gene sequence: CDR1 SGHTA, CDR2 FQGNSA. V gave up 4 bases and J gave up 7 bases; unmatched junction bases: 6. There are 15 residues in the CDR3. The CDR3 region is CASSSSSGGNGELFF. CDR3 DNA sequence: TGTGCCAGCAGCTCCTCTAGCGGGGGAAACGGGGAGCTGTTTTTT. Looking up the rest from reference TRBV7-2 and TRBJ2-2 gives the full variable domain: GAGVSQSPSNKVTEKGKDVELRCDPISGHTALYWYRQSLGQGLEFLIYFQGNSAPDKSGLPSDRFSAERTGGSVSTLTIQRTQQEDSAVYLCASSSSSGGNGELFFGEGSRLTVL.

This clone was picked up a small number of times. The genes are TRBV30 and TRBJ2-7, with TRBD1 matching over 11 bases. CDR1 and CDR2 from the germline V gene are GTSNPN and SVGIG (reference sequence). The V gene end was trimmed by 3 bases and the J gene end by 5 bases; junction bases not matched to a gene: 12. The CDR3 consists of 16 residues. This CDR3 is CAWRDESGTGGDEQYF. The CDR3 DNA reads as TGTGCCTGGAGAGACGAATCCGGGACAGGGGGGGACGAGCAGTACTTC.

This sequence joins TRBV10-3 and TRBJ2-2; D unresolved. CDR1 is ENHRY, CDR2 SYGVKD, per germline. Trimming took off 6 bases at V and 7 bases at J, with 15 bases between the two ends. This CDR3 is built from 14 residues. The DNA of the CDR3 is TGTGCCATCAGATACAACACAGACGACGGGGAGCTGTTTTTT. Translating it yields CAIRYNTDDGELFF.

The J gene is TRBJ1-1, the V gene TRBV18; D ambiguous. Germline V gene sequence: CDR1 KGHSH, CDR2 LQKENI. The CDR3 extends over 12 amino acids. The V gene lost 3 bases and the J gene lost 4 bases, with 6 bases spanning the gap. For the CDR3, the DNA is TGTGCCAGCTCACCGAGGGCCACTGAAGCTTTCTTT. Protein sequence: CASSPRATEAFF.

V and J are TRBV20-1 and TRBJ2-5; no definite D call. Per germline, CDR1 DFQATT and CDR2 SNEGSKA (reference sequence). CDR3 length equals 11 residues. V lost 3 bases to trimming and J lost 5 bases, with 7 bases between them. The CDR3 loop is CSASLVETQYF. The CDR3 coding sequence is TGCAGTGCTAGCCTCGTGGAGACCCAGTACTTC.

The chain links TRBV5-1 to TRBJ2-3; possibly TRBD1 for D (6 bases). The CDR3 runs to 15 residues. Germline CDR1 SGHRS, CDR2 YFSETQ. With 0 bases removed from V and 3 bases from J, the gap between germline ends came to 11 bases. The CDR3: CASSLEPGATDTQYF. The CDR3 region has the DNA TGCGCCAGCAGCTTGGAGCCAGGGGCAACAGATACGCAGTATTTT.

The CDR3 here is CASSLEGFGANVLTF. The CDR3 nucleotides are TGTGCCAGCAGTTTGGAGGGATTTGGGGCCAACGTCCTGACTTTC. The chain couples TRBV6-5 to TRBJ2-6, with D possibly matching TRBD2 (6 bases). The length of the CDR3 is 15 residues. The ends were cut back, 4 bases at V and 3 bases at J, with 10 bases in the middle. The germline CDR1 and CDR2 sequences are MNHEY and SVGAGI.